This TCR beta chain was recorded in a study of blood T cells in healthy people across ages (dated by TCRdb to between 2015 and 2017). Study-level background: In model experiments, roughly one uniquely barcoded TCR beta cDNA molecule per two T cells was captured by template switching. The donors were split into four age groups: young (average around 17 years), middle-aged (about 40), aged (about 56) and long-lived (approximately 80). To avoid experimental bias, donors of different ages were distributed randomly across sequencing lanes. The study analyzed two additional independent replicas of 1 million unique cDNA reads from the same blood draw for two donors, one aged 18 to 29 and one aged 80 or older. Age-related changes in TCR beta repertoire diversity were measured in the study by deep sequencing normalized with unique cDNA molecular identifiers.

The donors were a few dozen Caucasian individuals from Russia, aged 6 to 90 years, who were systemically healthy. Ten milliliters of peripheral blood were drawn from each donor into EDTA-treated Vacutainer tubes. PBMCs were isolated by Ficoll-Paque density-gradient centrifugation, with at least 6 million obtained per sample. Trizol reagent was used to extract total RNA from PBMCs, with at least 5.5 micrograms per sample. For every donor, an aliquot of PBMCs went through flow cytometry to measure the percentages of naive CD45RAhigh/CD27high T cells. Library preparation used 5' RACE. Sequencer: Illumina HiSeq 2500. A second about 7 to 11 cycle PCR used a sample-barcoded 5' primer and a J-beta primer mix. Each TCR beta cDNA molecule received a unique molecular identifier from a template-switch 5' adaptor carrying 12 random nucleotides. At least 3 million CDR3-containing paired-end reads were obtained from each sample. First-strand cDNA was synthesized from all RNA with the Mint cDNA synthesis kit, primed by a TRBC-specific oligonucleotide. All cDNA was treated with uracil-DNA glycosylase and then went through a first 18-cycle PCR with the universal primers M1SS and BC2_uni_R. The published analysis was carried out like this. Normalization of each sample was performed by random selection of 1 million high-quality reads, each carrying a distinct molecular identifier. Instead of being binned into consensus sequences, reads with shared molecular identifiers were discarded. MiTCR, set to a Q25 quality threshold and the strictest error-elimination algorithm, was used for CDR3 identification, clonotype clustering and error correction. A nonparametric unseen species model with Euler transformation was used to estimate a lower bound on total TCR beta diversity. Clones were called with MiXCR by TCRdb after fastp trimmed the public reads at Q25, and only in-frame beta chains were retained. Records with the same CDR3 protein are collapsed into one entry carrying the most frequent genes and DNA. TCRdb's processing, not the authors', yielded these V and J calls. This sample is represented by roughly 900,000 distinct CDR3 sequences; 29% of them were singletons. Clones ranked in the top ten supply approximately 15% of the sample.

General conclusions and limits of the study: Because donor CMV infection status was unknown, age-related changes in expanded clonotypes were potentially confounded. Because profiling used bulk unsorted PBMCs, naive and antigen-experienced compartments could not be compared conclusively. There was a strong correlation between observed TCR beta diversity and the percentage of naive T cells measured by flow cytometry. Estimates of total diversity based on one million sequenced T cells were regarded as lower bounds and as underestimates. The long-lived group showed more naive CD4+ T cells, fewer expanded clones and increased TCR diversity than the aged group, suggesting age selection. As age increased, observed TCR beta diversity per million T cells dropped in a roughly linear way, and a significant reduction was already evident by age 40.

CDR3 length: 12 amino acids, cysteine to phenylalanine. Solely the CDR3 DNA is kept, with 36 bases framed from the first base. Taken from the germline V gene (reference sequence), the CDR1 and CDR2 loops are WNHNN and SYGVQD. A distance of 12 bases separates the germline ends of V and J, which lose 6 bases and 6 bases respectively. A remark on this clonotype: There is no known antigen for this receptor. One base away there is no much larger clone; base qualities are not given.

Specimen: blood. The rearrangement combines TRBV10-1 with TRBJ2-7, with a tentative D gene TRBD1 over 5 matching bases. The source of this sequence is a woman over 75 in good health. The DNA reads TGCGCCAGCAGCCGGCCTGGGGCCGAGCAGTACTTC. Its coded protein is CASSRPGAEQYF.